This T cell receptor beta chain was found in a study of PD-1 blockade in classical Hodgkin lymphoma. Study-wide results and caveats: Those starting nivolumab under 1 year post-ASCT were excluded. The study found that TCR diversity rose significantly by C4D1 in CD4+ but not CD8+ cells.

Libraries were prepared by immunoSEQ multiplex PCR; TCRdb keeps only in-frame clonotypes and omits some of them. The data contain roughly 90,000 clones, roughly 81% of them singletons. This clone was found a few times. Its antigen remains unidentified. Germline CDR1 SNHLY, CDR2 FYNNEI. The CDR3 totals 15 residues. Trimming at V came to 7 bases and at J to 4 bases, leaving 9 bases not matched to a gene. Patients all relapsed after autologous stem cell transplantation, and there was variation in brentuximab vedotin exposure. Sequencing used peripheral blood mononuclear cells (PBMCs), obtained before the second cycle of nivolumab. This chain connects TRBV2 to TRBJ2-3; TRBD2 agrees at 9 bases. The TCR sequence derives from a human donor with classical Hodgkin lymphoma. The CDR3 spells CASNEAGGNADTQYF. CDR3 DNA: TGTGCCAGCAACGAAGCGGGAGGTAATGCAGATACGCAGTATTTT.